Listed below are T cell receptor beta chains from one sample, sequenced in a study of cytomegalovirus exposure and HLA in healthy donors. Measured with immunoSEQ multiplex PCR; TCRdb has only the in-frame clones, and not every one. Of tens of thousands of clones in the sample, around 90% were seen once. The sequenced sample consisted of PBMCs. The source of these receptors is a woman between 18 and 30 years old in good health and CMV-seropositive. The CDR3 runs from the conserved cysteine through the conserved F or W. The D gene is left open where the match is weak. Size is stated for part of the rows, as once, few or many counts, or as a class when the clone is expanded.

size,J,D,V,CDR3,DNA
-,TRBJ2-6,TRBD1,TRBV28,CASSLRKLGDRGPGANVLTF,TGTGCCAGCAGTTTAAGGAAATTAGGAGACAGGGGGCCTGGGGCCAACGTCCTGACTTTC
-,TRBJ2-5,-,TRBV5-5,CASSLMHAETQYF,TGTGCCAGCAGCTTGATGCACGCGGAGACCCAGTACTTC
-,TRBJ2-1,-,TRBV11-2,CASSGTSPYEQFF,TGTGCCAGCAGCGGGACAAGTCCTTATGAGCAGTTCTTC
-,TRBJ1-4,-,TRBV5-1,CASSPEWGGNEKLFF,TGCGCCAGCAGCCCGGAGTGGGGGGGAAATGAAAAACTGTTTTTT
-,TRBJ1-3,-,TRBV11-2,CASSLAQDHTGGNTIYF,TGTGCCAGCAGCTTAGCGCAGGACCACACAGGGGGAAACACCATATATTTT
-,TRBJ1-5,TRBD1,TRBV18,CASSPAGTGEGQPQHF,TGTGCCAGCTCACCGGCCGGGACAGGGGAAGGTCAGCCCCAGCATTTT
few,TRBJ1-2,-,TRBV25-1,CASTGGGTVYGYTF,TGTGCCAGCACCGGGGGGGGGACGGTATATGGCTACACCTTC
-,TRBJ1-5,-,TRBV27,CASSLHGGANQPQHF,TGTGCCAGCAGTTTGCACGGGGGGGCCAATCAGCCCCAGCATTTT
-,TRBJ1-1,-,TRBV18,CASSSLGGTEAFF,TGTGCCAGCTCATCCCTAGGGGGCACTGAAGCTTTCTTT
-,TRBJ2-7,-,TRBV19,CASSIDLWGGTYEQYF,TGTGCCAGTAGTATAGATTTATGGGGCGGAACCTACGAGCAGTACTTC
-,TRBJ1-4,-,TRBV28,CASSFLTEEAATNEKLFF,TGTGCCAGCAGTTTTCTGACAGAAGAGGCTGCAACTAATGAAAAACTGTTTTTT
-,TRBJ1-4,TRBD1,TRBV4-1,CASSTGQVGNEKLFF,TGCGCCAGCAGTACAGGACAGGTGGGGAATGAAAAACTGTTTTTT
-,TRBJ2-7,-,TRBV7-9,CASSLGGVLDEQYF,TGTGCCAGCAGCTTAGGGGGGGTATTGGACGAGCAGTACTTC
-,TRBJ1-4,-,TRBV30,CAWSLTNEKLFF,TGTGCCTGGAGTCTGACTAATGAAAAACTGTTTTTT
-,TRBJ2-7,-,TRBV11-1,CASSLAPGSEQYF,TGTGCCAGCAGCTTAGCCCCGGGATCCGAGCAGTACTTC
-,TRBJ2-5,TRBD2,TRBV9,CASSAGLAGLETQYF,TGTGCCAGCAGCGCCGGACTAGCGGGATTAGAGACCCAGTACTTC
-,TRBJ2-3,TRBD2,TRBV4-2,CASSQLLAGGSGDTQYF,TGTGCCAGCAGCCAGTTACTAGCGGGGGGAAGTGGAGATACGCAGTATTTT
-,TRBJ2-2,TRBD1,TRBV2,CASGTGRAGELFF,TGTGCCAGCGGGACAGGGCGTGCCGGGGAGCTGTTTTTT
-,TRBJ1-1,-,TRBV7-2,CASSPRGIYTEAFF,TGTGCCAGCAGCCCCAGGGGTATCTACACTGAAGCTTTCTTT
-,TRBJ2-1,-,TRBV7-9,CASEGGGAGNEQFF,TGTGCCAGCGAAGGGGGGGGCGCGGGGAATGAGCAGTTCTTC
-,TRBJ1-5,-,TRBV28,CASSLYSNSNQPQHF,TGTGCCAGCAGTTTGTACAGCAATAGCAATCAGCCCCAGCATTTT
-,TRBJ2-3,-,TRBV7-6,CASSPRDKRTQYF,TGTGCCAGCAGCCCCAGGGACAAAAGAACGCAGTATTTT
-,TRBJ2-7,TRBD2,TRBV28,CASSAGGLAGVGTYEQYF,TGTGCCAGCAGCGCGGGGGGACTAGCGGGCGTAGGGACCTACGAGCAGTACTTC
-,TRBJ1-6,-,TRBV5-1,CASSQDSSLLHF,TGCGCCAGCAGCCAAGACAGCTCTCTCCTCCACTTT
-,TRBJ2-5,-,TRBV4-2,CASSQGTGRRGMGQETQYF,TGTGCCAGCAGCCAAGGTACAGGGCGTCGGGGAATGGGACAAGAGACCCAGTACTTC
-,TRBJ2-1,-,TRBV15,CATSRMGGSVSYNEQFF,TGTGCCACCAGCAGAATGGGGGGATCCGTTTCCTACAATGAGCAGTTCTTC
-,TRBJ2-3,TRBD2,TRBV6-4,CASSQTSGGTDTQYF,TGTGCCAGCAGTCAAACTAGCGGGGGCACAGATACGCAGTATTTT
-,TRBJ1-2,-,TRBV5-1,CASSLGEDGYTF,TGCGCCAGCAGCTTGGGGGAGGATGGCTACACCTTC
-,TRBJ2-5,TRBD2,TRBV7-9,CASSSQREETQYF,TGTGCCAGCAGCTCCCAGCGGGAGGAGACCCAGTACTTC
once,TRBJ1-4,-,TRBV4-3,CASSQDLWGANEKLFF,TGCGCCAGCAGCCAAGATCTATGGGGGGCTAATGAAAAACTGTTTTTT
-,TRBJ1-3,TRBD1,TRBV4-2,CASSQDLEGQGMVWGNTIYF,TGTGCCAGCAGCCAAGATCTTGAGGGACAGGGGATGGTGTGGGGAAACACCATATATTTT
few,TRBJ2-6,TRBD1,TRBV30,CAWAQGAAGANVLTF,TGTGCCTGGGCACAGGGGGCAGCTGGGGCCAACGTCCTGACTTTC
-,TRBJ2-3,TRBD2,TRBV14,CASSQAEVGRAVGGTDTQYF,TGTGCCAGCAGCCAAGCGGAGGTCGGGAGGGCCGTCGGGGGCACAGATACGCAGTATTTT
-,TRBJ2-5,TRBD2,TRBV30,CAWSGGLAGAETQYF,TGTGCCTGGAGTGGCGGACTAGCGGGGGCTGAGACCCAGTACTTC
-,TRBJ1-1,-,TRBV7-7,CASSLTQWTEAFF,TGTGCTAGCAGCTTAACCCAGTGGACTGAAGCTTTCTTT
-,TRBJ1-4,-,TRBV30,CAWSNRAEKLFF,TGTGCCTGGAGTAACAGGGCTGAAAAACTGTTTTTT